Each of the 21 T cell receptor beta chains below was sequenced from the same sample in a study of blood T cell repertoires in COVID-19. Assay: immunoSEQ multiplex PCR; the TCRdb copy retains only in-frame clones and omits some. The sample lists fewer than 200,000 clones; about four fifths were seen once. Input material: peripheral blood. The receptors originated from a woman aged 80 or over with acute or convalescent COVID-19.

V usage is TRBV7-9 and J usage is TRBJ1-1; TRBD1 is a possible D gene (5 bases). This CDR3 has 16 amino acids. Germline-derived CDR1 and CDR2 are SEHNR and FQNEAQ (reference sequence). Trimming removed 5 bases from V and 4 bases from J, with 20 bases in between. This CDR3 reads CASSRWGGTLSTEAFF. The CDR3 DNA follows: TGTGCCAGCAGCCGATGGGGGGGAACCTTGAGCACTGAAGCTTTCTTT.

The chain carries TRBV7-9 and TRBJ1-2; D might be TRBD1 (5 bases). Trimming shortened V by 6 bases and J by 4 bases, and 15 bases separated the two germline ends. The CDR3 totals 14 residues. Germline CDR1 reads SEHNR; CDR2 reads FQNEAQ (reference sequence). The CDR3 region is CASSPDGGFYGYTF. CDR3 DNA: TGTGCCAGCAGTCCGGACGGGGGATTCTATGGCTACACCTTC.

This chain uses TRBV18 with TRBJ2-1; 7 positions agree with TRBD2. Unmatched junction bases numbered 10, after V lost 5 bases and J lost 0 bases. Germline CDR1 KGHSH, CDR2 LQKENI. The CDR3 consists of 17 residues. This chain's CDR3 is CASSTYTGGTSYNEQFF. In DNA, the CDR3 is TGTGCCAGCTCAACTTACACCGGGGGGACCTCCTACAATGAGCAGTTCTTC.

J is TRBJ2-1 and V is TRBV30; 10 positions agree with TRBD2. The ends lost 2 bases at V and 6 bases at J; junction bases unmatched: 10. Germline V gene data show CDR1 as GTSNPN and CDR2 as SVGIG (reference sequence). The CDR3 loop spans 16 amino acids. The CDR3 DNA sequence: TGTGCCTGGAGTCCACGCCTAGCGGGGGCCACCAATGAGCAGTTCTTC. This sequence encodes CAWSPRLAGATNEQFF.

The chain is built from TRBV6-2 or TRBV6-3 and TRBJ2-1, with TRBD2 matching over 15 bases. The V gene end was trimmed by 4 bases and the J gene end by 9 bases; junction bases not matched to a gene: 10. The germline gives CDR1 MNHEY, CDR2 SVGEGT. This CDR3 region has 17 residues. This CDR3 reads CASSLRRTSGRAGEQFF. CDR3 DNA: TGTGCCAGCAGTTTGCGCAGGACTAGCGGGAGGGCCGGTGAGCAGTTCTTC.

This clone was counted a single time. The chain carries TRBV29-1 and TRBJ2-1, with 12 bases aligning to TRBD1. The CDR3 length is 15 residues. J was trimmed by 5 bases and V by 1 base; bases with no gene match: 3. Germline values: CDR1 SQVTM, CDR2 ANQGSEA. CDR3 DNA: TGCAGCGTTGAAGGGGACAGGGGGCACAACAATGAGCAGTTCTTC. This encodes CSVEGDRGHNNEQFF.

This chain joins TRBV6-6 and TRBJ2-7, with 11 bases aligning to TRBD1. Germline V lookup: CDR1 MNHNY, CDR2 SVGAGI (reference sequence). The CDR3 covers 16 residues. The J segment lost 2 bases and the V segment lost 5 bases, leaving 8 bases of the junction unmatched. CDR3: CASSKSSGQGAYEQYF. The CDR3 DNA reads as TGTGCCAGCAGTAAATCCTCGGGACAGGGGGCCTACGAGCAGTACTTC.

V and J are TRBV19 and TRBJ2-1; tentatively, D is TRBD1 (7 bases). V was pared by 6 bases and J by 4 bases, with 16 bases between. There are 15 residues in the CDR3. Germline CDR1 and CDR2: LNHDA and SQIVND (reference sequence). The CDR3, as DNA: TGTGCCAGTAGAACGGAGGGACAGATTTACAATGAGCAGTTCTTC. Protein product: CASRTEGQIYNEQFF.

The chain joins TRBV3-1 (or the pseudogene TRBV3-2) to TRBJ1-2; 10 nucleotides agree with TRBD1. Germline CDR1 is LGHDT and CDR2 is YNNKEL (reference sequence). Trimming at V came to 3 bases and at J to 5 bases, leaving 12 bases not matched to a gene. The CDR3 is 17 residues long. Here the CDR3 reads CASSHNPPGDRGYGYTF. The CDR3 region has the DNA TGTGCCAGCAGCCATAATCCGCCCGGGGACAGGGGTTATGGCTACACCTTC.

This clone has more than one count but fewer than ten. CDR3 coding DNA: TGTGCCACATGGGACACGAACACCGGGGAGCTGTTTTTT. It is translated as CATWDTNTGELFF. V and J are TRBV10-3 and TRBJ2-2; D perhaps matches TRBD1 (6 bases). The V gene lost 10 bases and the J gene lost 0 bases, with 9 bases spanning the gap. Germline assignment: CDR1 ENHRY and CDR2 SYGVKD. This CDR3 contains 13 residues.

The rearrangement joins TRBV5-1 to TRBJ1-2; 12 nucleotides align to TRBD1. The germline gives CDR1 SGHRS, CDR2 YFSETQ. This CDR3 comprises 16 residues. V dropped 3 bases and J dropped 3; count of bases not matched to a gene: 6. CDR3 protein: CASSSSGTGGHYGYTF. In DNA form, the CDR3 reads TGCGCCAGCAGCTCCTCCGGGACAGGGGGCCACTATGGCTACACCTTC.

The chain recombines TRBV10-3 with TRBJ1-3, with a weak D call TRBD1 (5 bases). Germline V gene sequence: CDR1 ENHRY, CDR2 SYGVKD. This CDR3 is 13 amino acids long. V dropped 7 bases and J dropped 0 bases, with 7 bases sitting between them. CDR3 coding DNA: TGTGCCATCACGGGGGGCTCTGGAAACACCATATATTTT. Protein: CAITGGSGNTIYF.

The gene calls are TRBV5-6 and TRBJ2-3; D not resolved. The germline CDR1 and CDR2 sequences are SGHDT and YYEEEE. The length of the CDR3 is 12 residues. V shed 5 bases and J shed 2 bases, with 6 bases lying between them. The chain's CDR3 is CASRWATDTQYF. CDR3 DNA: TGTGCCAGCAGATGGGCCACAGATACGCAGTATTTT.

The V and J genes are TRBV7-2 and TRBJ2-3; D is ambiguous. The germline V gene has CDR1 SGHTA and CDR2 FQGNSA. This CDR3 has 13 residues. V was trimmed by 4 bases and J by 3 bases, leaving 8 bases between them. DNA of the CDR3: TGTGCCAGCAGCTCCCGACAAACAGATACGCAGTATTTT. Translated: CASSSRQTDTQYF.

This clone was observed once. The CDR3: CASNGGTGELFF. The DNA of the CDR3 is TGTGCCAGCAACGGGGGGACCGGGGAGCTGTTTTTT. This chain joins TRBV2 and TRBJ2-2; 7 bases agree with TRBD2. Germline CDR1 SNHLY, CDR2 FYNNEI. Trimming cost V 7 bases and J 5 bases; bases outside gene matches: 1. CDR3 length: 12 amino acids. The full variable domain, with the rest looked up from reference TRBV2 and TRBJ2-2, is EPEVTQTPSHQVTQMGQEVILRCVPISNHLYFYWYRQILGQKVEFLVSFYNNEISEKSEIFDDQFSVERPDGSNFTLKIRSTKLEDSAMYFCASNGGTGELFFGEGSRLTVL.

The genes are TRBV4-3 and TRBJ1-4; D is undetermined. The CDR3 loop spans 14 amino acids. Germline CDR1 is LGHNA and CDR2 is YSLEER. The V end was cut by 4 bases, the J end by 11 bases, with 17 bases between. CDR3 in DNA: TGCGCCAGCAGCCCCTCCCTCGGGTCGGAGAAACTGTTTTTT. As protein: CASSPSLGSEKLFF.

The rearrangement joins TRBV19 to TRBJ2-3; D remains unclear. The CDR3 has 12 amino acids. V lost 8 bases and J 2 bases, leaving 8 bases between the germline ends. The germline V gene encodes CDR1 LNHDA and CDR2 SQIVND (reference sequence). The CDR3 region has the DNA TGTGCCAGTGGGCCTACCACAGATACGCAGTATTTT. This gives the protein CASGPTTDTQYF.

The chain is built from TRBV5-1 and TRBJ2-7; TRBD2 matches at 11 bases. V shed 4 bases, J shed 0 bases, and the junction held 9 bases outside the gene matches. Germline CDR1 is SGHRS and CDR2 is YFSETQ. The CDR3 extends over 17 amino acids. This chain's CDR3 is CASSPEPGLAVSYEQYF. CDR3 DNA: TGCGCCAGCAGCCCGGAGCCGGGACTAGCGGTCTCCTACGAGCAGTACTTC.

The rearrangement joins TRBV3-1 (or the pseudogene TRBV3-2) to TRBJ2-2; a possible D gene is TRBD1 (6 bases). The germline CDR1 and CDR2 sequences are LGHDT and YNNKEL (reference sequence). V was trimmed by 4 bases and J by 4 bases, leaving 13 bases between them. This CDR3 is built from 15 residues. The CDR3 is CASSLNRASTGELFF. The CDR3 DNA is TGTGCCAGCAGCCTTAACAGGGCGTCCACCGGGGAGCTGTTTTTT.

This clone was counted only a few times. The V gene is TRBV5-5, the J gene TRBJ1-2, with D perhaps matching TRBD1 (5 bases). Germline values: CDR1 SGHKS, CDR2 YYEKEE (reference sequence). Trimming took 4 bases from V and 5 from J, leaving 15 bases between them. This CDR3 comprises 14 residues. The CDR3 loop reads CASSPDSSAYGYTF. CDR3 DNA sequence: TGTGCCAGCAGCCCCGACAGCAGCGCTTATGGCTACACCTTC. The full variable domain, its missing parts supplied by reference TRBV5-5 and TRBJ1-2, is DAGVTQSPTHLIKTRGQQVTLRCSPISGHKSVSWYQQVLGQGPQFIFQYYEKEERGRGNFPDRFSARQFPNYSSELNVNALLLGDSALYLCASSPDSSAYGYTFGSGTRLTVV.

V usage is TRBV5-1 and J usage is TRBJ1-2; 10 bases fit TRBD1. Germline V gives CDR1 SGHRS, CDR2 YFSETQ. V was clipped by 4 bases and J by 8 bases; unmatched bases: 8. This CDR3 has 14 amino acids. CDR3: CASSPGDRGPGYTF. The CDR3 DNA reads as TGCGCCAGCAGCCCGGGGGACAGGGGACCCGGCTACACCTTC.